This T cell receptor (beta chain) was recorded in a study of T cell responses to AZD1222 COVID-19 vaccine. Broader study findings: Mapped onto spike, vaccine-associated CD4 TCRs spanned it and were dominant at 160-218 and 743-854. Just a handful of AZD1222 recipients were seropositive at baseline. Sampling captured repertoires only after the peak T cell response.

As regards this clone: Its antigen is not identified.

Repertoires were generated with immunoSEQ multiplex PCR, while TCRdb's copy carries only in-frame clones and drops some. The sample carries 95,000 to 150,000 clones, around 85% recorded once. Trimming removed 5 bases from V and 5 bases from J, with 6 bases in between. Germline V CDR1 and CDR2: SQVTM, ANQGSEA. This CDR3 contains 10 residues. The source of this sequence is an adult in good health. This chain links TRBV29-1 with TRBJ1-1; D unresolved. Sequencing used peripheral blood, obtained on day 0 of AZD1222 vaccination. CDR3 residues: CSVHGTEAFF. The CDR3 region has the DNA TGCAGCGTTCACGGGACTGAAGCTTTCTTT.